The 30 T cell receptor beta chains presented below share a single source sample, sequenced in a study of response to subunit inactivated influenza vaccine. TCRdb redid the calling of the RT-PCR reads with MiXCR, one entry per CDR3 protein. This table holds approximately 700,000 distinct CDR3 sequences, approximately 13% found once. Sequencing used PBMCs from blood, obtained 14 to 15 days before vaccination. These receptors all stem from a man aged 45-65 years who received an inactivated influenza vaccine.

The chain employs TRBV7-2 and TRBJ2-5; 11 bases align to TRBD1. Germline CDR1 reads SGHTA; CDR2 reads FQGNSA. The CDR3 extends over 16 amino acids. The junction had 10 bases not matched to a gene; V was cut back by 5 bases and J by 5 bases. The CDR3 coding sequence is TGTGCCAGCAGCAGGGGGTCCGGGACAGGGGGGGAGACCCAGTACTTC. Translated: CASSRGSGTGGETQYF.

This clonotype was observed a few times. V and J are TRBV7-2 and TRBJ2-7; 8 bases line up with TRBD2. The germline CDR1 and CDR2 sequences are SGHTA and FQGNSA. Trimming removed 5 bases from V and 0 bases from J; junction bases left unmatched: 12. This CDR3 has 17 residues. This CDR3 reads CASSGRLGAGASYEQYF. CDR3 nucleotide sequence: TGTGCCAGCAGCGGACGGTTGGGAGCGGGGGCCTCCTACGAGCAGTACTTC.

The gene calls are TRBV5-1 and TRBJ2-1; D is unresolved. The germline CDR1 and CDR2 sequences are SGHRS and YFSETQ. This CDR3 comprises 15 residues. Deletions cut 0 bases from V and 0 bases from J, with 7 bases between. The DNA for the CDR3 is TGCGCCAGCAGCTTGGCCCGGGCCTCCTACAATGAGCAGTTCTTC. Translating gives CASSLARASYNEQFF. Based on the CDR3 plus reference TRBV5-1 and TRBJ2-1, the full variable domain is KAGVTQTPRYLIKTRGQQVTLSCSPISGHRSVSWYQQTPGQGLQFLFEYFSETQRNKGNFPGRFSGRQFSNSRSEMNVSTLELGDSALYLCASSLARASYNEQFFGPGTRLTVL.

This clonotype has ten or more counts. One end of the junction varies from germline; a read error may be responsible. This chain joins TRBV7-2 and TRBJ2-1; D assignment may be TRBD1 or TRBD2 (5 bases each). Germline lookup yields CDR1 SGHTA and CDR2 FQGNSA. CDR3 length: 15 amino acids. This CDR3 is CASSLRDPAYDEQFF. CDR3 sequence (DNA): TGTGCCAGCAGCTTAAGGGACCCGGCCTACGATGAGCAGTTCTTC.

This sequence joins TRBV4-3 and TRBJ2-3; D not certain. CDR1 is LGHNA and CDR2 is YSLEER in the germline V gene. The CDR3 runs to 14 residues. The V and J ends lost 2 bases and 5 bases respectively, with 11 bases between them. CDR3 sequence (DNA): TGCGCCAGCAGCCAACGTATAGTAGGAGATACGCAGTATTTT. Its translation: CASSQRIVGDTQYF.

This clonotype was counted a few times. The chain recombines TRBV15 with TRBJ2-7, with TRBD1 matching over 7 bases. The CDR3 loop spans 14 amino acids. The germline CDR1 and CDR2 sequences are LNHNV and YYDKDF (reference sequence). The V gene end was trimmed by 2 bases and the J gene end by 6 bases; junction bases not matched to a gene: 7. CDR3 DNA sequence: TGTGCCACCAGCAGAAGCACAGGGGCTGGCGAGCAGTACTTC. This sequence encodes CATSRSTGAGEQYF.

At least ten counts were recorded for this clonotype. The genes are TRBV4-3 and TRBJ2-7, with 8 bases lining up with TRBD1. This CDR3 comprises 15 residues. The V gene end was trimmed by 4 bases and the J gene end by 1 base; junction bases not matched to a gene: 6. In germline, CDR1 is LGHNA, CDR2 YSLEER. CDR3 sequence reads: CASSLERTGSYEQYF. In nucleotides, the CDR3 is TGCGCCAGCAGCCTAGAGAGGACAGGGTCCTACGAGCAGTACTTC.

The chain links TRBV4-2 to TRBJ2-1, with D perhaps assigned TRBD1 or TRBD2 (5 bases each). V shed 8 bases and J shed 8 bases, with 16 bases lying between them. The CDR3 contains 13 residues. The V gene's germline CDR1 is LGHNA and CDR2 YNFKEQ. CDR3 in DNA: TGTGCCAGCGGCCCGGGGCTCCGGGATGAGCAGTTCTTC. The encoded protein is CASGPGLRDEQFF.

There are a few counts of this clonotype. The chain has TRBV20-1 and TRBJ2-5; D uncertain. The CDR3 has 11 amino acids. Germline values: CDR1 DFQATT, CDR2 SNEGSKA (reference sequence). The V end lost 3 bases, the J end lost 5 bases, and 7 bases lay between the germline ends. CDR3 DNA sequence: TGCAGTGCTAGCCGGCTGGAGACCCAGTACTTC. Residues: CSASRLETQYF.

Many counts were recorded for this clonotype. J is TRBJ2-1 and V is TRBV19; D possibly corresponds to TRBD2 (6 bases). Trimming took 7 bases from V and 0 from J, leaving 13 bases between them. CDR3 length equals 15 residues. Per the germline V gene, CDR1 is LNHDA and CDR2 is SQIVND (reference sequence). The CDR3 sequence: CASTFSGSSYNEQFF. The CDR3 nucleotides read TGTGCCAGTACCTTTAGCGGAAGCTCCTACAATGAGCAGTTCTTC.

The V gene is TRBV2, the J gene TRBJ2-3; 7 bases map to TRBD2. CDR3 length: 14 amino acids. After removal of 6 bases from V and 2 bases from J, the junction contained 5 bases not matched to a gene. Germline V gene data show CDR1 as SNHLY and CDR2 as FYNNEI. The CDR3 DNA reads TGTGCCAGCAGCGCAGGGAGGGCCACAGATACGCAGTATTTT. Translation: CASSAGRATDTQYF.

In its sample, this clonotype was seen a few times. The CDR3 DNA follows: TGTGCCAGCAGCTTTCGGGGAACCCATGAAGCTTTCTTT. Translation gives CASSFRGTHEAFF. The chain uses TRBV11-2 and TRBJ1-1; D unresolved. The CDR3 runs to 13 residues. V lost 3 bases to trimming and J lost 7 bases, with 12 bases between them. Looked up from germline, CDR1 is SGHAT and CDR2 is FQNNGV. Variable domain in full (rest from reference TRBV11-2 and TRBJ1-1): EAGVAQSPRYKIIEKRQSVAFWCNPISGHATLYWYQQILGQGPKLLIQFQNNGVVDDSQLPKDRFSAERLKGVDSTLKIQPAKLEDSAVYLCASSFRGTHEAFFGQGTRLTVV.

This clonotype was found a few times. The rearrangement joins TRBV7-9 to TRBJ2-1; 11 bases align to TRBD2. J gave up 8 bases and V 5 bases, and 8 bases lay outside the gene matches. The V gene's germline CDR1 is SEHNR and CDR2 FQNEAQ (reference sequence). This CDR3 comprises 15 residues. CDR3 region: CASSGTSGSADEQFF. The CDR3 DNA reads TGTGCCAGCAGCGGAACTAGCGGGAGTGCGGATGAGCAGTTCTTC.

This clonotype has a single count. The chain's CDR3 is CSVEGQGVETQYF. As DNA, the CDR3 is TGCAGCGTTGAAGGGCAGGGCGTAGAGACCCAGTACTTC. The rearrangement links TRBV29-1 to TRBJ2-5, with D possibly being TRBD1 (5 bases). Trimming shortened V by 1 base and J by 4 bases, and 10 bases separated the two germline ends. The CDR3 loop spans 13 amino acids. Germline values: CDR1 SQVTM, CDR2 ANQGSEA.

The genes are TRBV10-3 and TRBJ2-7, with D possibly being TRBD1 (5 bases). Germline lookup yields CDR1 ENHRY and CDR2 SYGVKD. Trimming shortened V by 9 bases and J by 2 bases, and 14 bases separated the two germline ends. This CDR3 comprises 13 residues. The CDR3 loop reads CAIETESTYEQYF. The CDR3, as DNA: TGTGCCATAGAGACAGAAAGTACCTACGAGCAGTACTTC.

This clonotype was picked up one time. This chain joins TRBV6-2 or TRBV6-3 and TRBJ2-7; 7 nucleotides agree with TRBD1. The CDR3 sequence is 15 residues long. The V segment lost 6 bases and the J segment 1 base; nucleotides outside the gene matches: 9. Per germline, CDR1 MNHEY and CDR2 SVGEGT. CDR3 bases: TGTGCCAGCAGACGCACCGGGACAGTATCCTACGAGCAGTACTTC. This gives the protein CASRRTGTVSYEQYF.

To note about this clonotype: This may come from a read error, since a much larger clone is one base off. J is TRBJ2-1 and V is TRBV6-1, with D perhaps matching TRBD2 (6 bases). With 5 bases removed from V and 8 bases from J, the gap between germline ends came to 16 bases. Germline V lookup: CDR1 MNHNS, CDR2 SASEGT. There are 14 residues in the CDR3. The CDR3 protein is CASSPAGKNYEQFF. The CDR3 DNA reads as TGTGCCAGCAGTCCTGCGGGAAAAAACTATGAGCAGTTCTTC.

This clonotype was seen ten or more times. Germline and junction disagree at one end, which may indicate a read error. This chain links TRBV3-1 with TRBJ2-7, with 9 nucleotides matching TRBD1. The germline CDR1 and CDR2 sequences are LGHDT and YNNKEL (reference sequence). This CDR3 spans 14 amino acids. The CDR3 here is CASSQVQGAYEQYF. The CDR3 coding sequence is TGCGCCAGCAGCCAAGTACAGGGGGCGTACGAGCAGTACTTC.

The rearrangement joins TRBV20-1 to TRBJ1-1; unclear D gene. CDR3 length: 16 residues. Germline values: CDR1 DFQATT, CDR2 SNEGSKA (reference sequence). The germline V and J ends were trimmed by 1 base and 5 bases, with 20 bases remaining between them. This CDR3 is CSARAPLGRAKTEAFF. CDR3 in DNA: TGCAGTGCTAGAGCCCCCCTCGGGAGGGCCAAAACTGAAGCTTTCTTT.

This clonotype was picked up many times. The V call is TRBV29-1, the J call TRBJ2-7, with D possibly called TRBD1 or TRBD2 (5 bases each). Germline lookup yields CDR1 SQVTM and CDR2 ANQGSEA. The CDR3 is 11 residues long. Between the trimmed V and J ends, which lost 6 bases and 4 bases, there was a span of 10 bases. The DNA of the CDR3 is TGCAGCGTACGGGGCAGTTACGAGCAGTACTTC. This codes for CSVRGSYEQYF.

The rearrangement links TRBV10-3 to TRBJ2-7; 11 positions match TRBD2. The CDR3 totals 14 residues. Germline CDR1 reads ENHRY; CDR2 reads SYGVKD. The V gene end was trimmed by 2 bases and the J gene end by 7 bases; junction bases not matched to a gene: 4. The chain's CDR3 is CAISEALAGGEQYF. The CDR3 DNA sequence: TGTGCCATCAGTGAGGCCCTAGCGGGGGGTGAGCAGTACTTC.

V is TRBV4-3 and J is TRBJ2-1; D is perhaps TRBD1 (6 bases). Germline V lookup: CDR1 LGHNA, CDR2 YSLEER. This CDR3 has 17 residues. Trimming pared 0 bases from V and 5 bases from J, leaving 17 bases between. The CDR3 bases are TGCGCCAGCAGCCAAGACCCGACAGGACTCCCTAACAATGAGCAGTTCTTC. Protein sequence: CASSQDPTGLPNNEQFF.

This clonotype was counted only a few times. The V call is TRBV7-2, the J call TRBJ2-3, with 8 positions matching TRBD2. CDR1 and CDR2 (germline): SGHTA, FQGNSA. Trimming at V came to 6 bases and at J to 2 bases, leaving 7 bases not matched to a gene. The CDR3 is made up of 15 amino acids. CDR3 sequence reads: CASRILAVHTDTQYF. CDR3 nucleotides: TGTGCCAGCAGGATACTAGCGGTCCACACAGATACGCAGTATTTT.

This clonotype turned up a few times. The chain is built from TRBV11-3 and TRBJ2-1; D tentatively fits TRBD1 or TRBD2 (5 bases each). CDR1 SGHNT and CDR2 YENEEA come from the germline V gene. The V end lost 5 bases, the J end lost 3 bases, and 14 bases lay between the germline ends. The CDR3 contains 15 residues. The CDR3 loop is CASSPGQGLYNEQFF. In nucleotides, the CDR3 is TGTGCCAGCAGCCCGGGGCAGGGCCTCTACAATGAGCAGTTCTTC. Drawing the rest from reference TRBV11-3 and TRBJ2-1, the complete variable domain is EAGVVQSPRYKIIEKKQPVAFWCNPISGHNTLYWYLQNLGQGPELLIRYENEEAVDDSQLPKDRFSAERLKGVDSTLKIQPAELGDSAVYLCASSPGQGLYNEQFFGPGTRLTVL.

This clonotype was seen a handful of times. The rearrangement uses TRBV11-2 and TRBJ2-1, with D hard to call. In germline, CDR1 is SGHAT, CDR2 FQNNGV. The CDR3 has 13 amino acids. Trimming took off 5 bases at V and 10 bases at J, with 15 bases between the two ends. The CDR3 DNA sequence: TGTGCCAGCAGCCCAAGGAGTAGTAGGGAGCAGTTCTTC. Amino acids: CASSPRSSREQFF.

This chain connects TRBV12-3 or TRBV12-4 to TRBJ1-1, with D possibly matching TRBD1 (5 bases). Between the trimmed V and J ends, which lost 3 bases and 2 bases, there was a span of 13 bases. The CDR3 covers 15 residues. CDR3 sequence reads: CASSFKGVANTEAFF. The CDR3 DNA follows: TGTGCCAGCAGTTTCAAAGGGGTGGCAAACACTGAAGCTTTCTTT.

The rearrangement links TRBV12-3 or TRBV12-4 to TRBJ2-3; 10 bases line up with TRBD1. The CDR3 runs to 20 residues. Trimming at V came to 5 bases and at J to 0 bases, leaving 17 bases not matched to a gene. The CDR3 region is CASSRTGAGTGDRSTDTQYF. The CDR3 nucleotides are TGTGCCAGCAGTCGTACTGGAGCCGGGACAGGGGACCGTAGCACAGATACGCAGTATTTT.

This clonotype was found a few times. This chain joins TRBV7-9 and TRBJ2-1, with TRBD2 matching 11 bases. The CDR3 length is 16 residues. The ends lost 1 base at V and 9 bases at J; junction bases unmatched: 8. Germline-derived CDR1 and CDR2 are SEHNR and FQNEAQ (reference sequence). CDR3 in DNA: TGTGCCAGCAGCTTAGGGCTAGCGGGGGGTATTCCTGAGCAGTTCTTC. Encoded protein: CASSLGLAGGIPEQFF.

The CDR3 spells CASSRGRTTTYEQYF. Written as DNA, the CDR3 is TGCGCCAGCAGCCGCGGACGGACAACCACCTACGAGCAGTACTTC. The chain couples TRBV5-1 to TRBJ2-7, with D possibly matching TRBD1 (5 bases). Looked up from germline, CDR1 is SGHRS and CDR2 is YFSETQ. The CDR3 extends over 15 amino acids. V lost 4 bases, J lost 2 bases, and 16 bases lay in between.

This clonotype was counted at least ten times. J is TRBJ1-5 and V is TRBV12-3 or TRBV12-4; D may be TRBD1 (6 bases). The CDR3 spans 13 residues. The V end was cut by 7 bases, the J end by 2 bases, with 9 bases between. CDR3 sequence reads: CASTWGRNQPQHF. As DNA, the CDR3 is TGTGCCAGCACATGGGGGCGCAATCAGCCCCAGCATTTT.